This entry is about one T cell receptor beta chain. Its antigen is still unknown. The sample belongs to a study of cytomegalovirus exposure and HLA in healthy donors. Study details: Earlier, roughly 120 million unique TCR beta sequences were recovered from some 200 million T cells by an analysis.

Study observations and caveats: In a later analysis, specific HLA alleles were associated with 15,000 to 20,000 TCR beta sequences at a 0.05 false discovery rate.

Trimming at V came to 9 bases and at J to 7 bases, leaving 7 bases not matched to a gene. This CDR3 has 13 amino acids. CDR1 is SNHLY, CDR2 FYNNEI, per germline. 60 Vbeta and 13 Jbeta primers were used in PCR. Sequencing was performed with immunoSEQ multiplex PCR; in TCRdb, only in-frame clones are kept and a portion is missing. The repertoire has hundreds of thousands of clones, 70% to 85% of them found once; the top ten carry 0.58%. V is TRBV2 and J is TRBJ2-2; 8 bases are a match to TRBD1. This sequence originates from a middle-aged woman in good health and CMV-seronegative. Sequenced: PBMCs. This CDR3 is CARSQGGGGELFF. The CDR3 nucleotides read TGTGCCAGATCACAGGGGGGAGGCGGGGAGCTGTTTTTT.